A single T cell receptor beta chain is shown here with its context. The sample originates from a study of blood T cell repertoires in COVID-19. Sequencing was performed with immunoSEQ multiplex PCR; in TCRdb, only in-frame clones are kept and a portion is missing. Counted here are some 240,000 clones, around four fifths occurring once; the ten biggest clones make up 5.2%. This CDR3 has 16 residues. V lost 0 bases, J lost 6 bases, and 7 bases stayed unmatched. Germline V gene lookup returns CDR1 SGHDN and CDR2 FVKESK. The rearrangement links TRBV14 to TRBJ2-3; 9 nucleotides line up with TRBD2. The receptor comes from a woman in her 70s with COVID-19, enrolled during active disease. Sequenced: peripheral blood. The CDR3 protein is CASSQDWSSGRDTQYF. CDR3 in DNA: TGTGCCAGCAGCCAAGATTGGAGCAGCGGGAGGGATACGCAGTATTTT. Together with reference TRBV14 and TRBJ2-3, the CDR3 gives the full variable domain: EAGVTQFPSHSVIEKGQTVTLRCDPISGHDNLYWYRRVMGKEIKFLLHFVKESKQDESGMPNNRFLAERTGGTYSTLKVQPAELEDSGVYFCASSQDWSSGRDTQYFGPGTRLTVL.